Presented here are 4 T cell receptor beta chains from one specimen sequenced in a study of siplizumab effects on memory and regulatory T cells (dated by TCRdb to about 2019). The library came from the immunoSEQ multiplex PCR assay. TCRdb carries this immuneACCESS record with in-frame sequences only. Its versions omit some clonotypes, under half of them owing to an unresolved V gene in the studies checked, with the rest unexplained. In this sample the table shows roughly 64,000 clones, around 96% of which occur a single time. The ten largest clonotypes hold 0.08% to 0.1% of the sample. The sample was naive CD8+ T cells sorted from blood. What the cell subset or site label conveys for this sample: unstimulated naive T cells. Source of these receptors: a human donor in good health.

The chain recombines TRBV2 with TRBJ1-4; TRBD1 is a possible D gene (5 bases). There are 14 residues in the CDR3. Germline CDR1 is SNHLY and CDR2 is FYNNEI. The V and J ends lost 4 bases and 3 bases respectively, with 9 bases between them. CDR3 sequence reads: CASSGGEANEKLFF. DNA for the CDR3: TGTGCCAGCAGTGGGGGGGAAGCTAATGAAAAACTGTTTTTT.

The rearrangement uses TRBV6-5 and TRBJ1-1, with D tentatively TRBD1 (6 bases). V lost 4 bases and J 4 bases, leaving 10 bases between the germline ends. The CDR3 is 13 amino acids. CDR1 and CDR2 (germline): MNHEY, SVGAGI. The CDR3 is CASSFRGSTEAFF. The CDR3 bases are TGTGCCAGCAGTTTCAGGGGCTCCACTGAAGCTTTCTTT.

The chain couples TRBV19 to TRBJ1-2; 12 nucleotides line up with TRBD1. Trimming cost V 8 bases and J 5 bases; bases outside gene matches: 9. Germline V lookup: CDR1 LNHDA, CDR2 SQIVND (reference sequence). This CDR3 is built from 15 residues. The CDR3 nucleotides read TGTGCCAGTGCCGGGACAGGGGGCGCTTCTTATGGCTACACCTTC. It is translated as CASAGTGGASYGYTF.

The chain carries TRBV5-8 and TRBJ2-3; the match to TRBD2 covers 7 bases. CDR1 is SGHTS, CDR2 YDEGEE, per germline. This CDR3 comprises 14 residues. V shed 9 bases, J shed 3 bases, and the junction held 10 bases outside the gene matches. The CDR3 reads CATPWEGGTDTQYF. CDR3 bases: TGTGCCACCCCCTGGGAGGGAGGGACAGATACGCAGTATTTT.